This T cell receptor beta chain was identified in a study of spatial heterogeneity in lung cancer. This clonotype showed up many times. V was clipped by 0 bases and J by 0 bases, with 3 bases between them. This CDR3 contains 13 residues. CDR1 and CDR2 from the germline V gene are LNHNV and YYDKDF (reference sequence). One entry per CDR3 protein results from TCRdb running MiXCR on the 5' RACE reads. The sample carries some 120,000 distinct CDR3 sequences, approximately 12% recorded once. Time point given: blood at routine non-recurrence follow-up after resection. Sequencing was performed on whole RNA extracted from tumor and nontumor lung tissue, or from frozen PBMC, and the material was left unsorted.

The sequence was obtained from a male donor with early-stage non-small cell lung cancer. V is TRBV15 and J is TRBJ2-7, with unresolved D. Material: PBMCs, obtained at follow-up. CDR3 bases: TGTGCCACCAGCAGAGACGACTCCTACGAGCAGTACTTC. It encodes CATSRDDSYEQYF.